Listed here are 27 T cell receptor beta chains from one sample, sequenced in a study of Ad26.COV2.S vaccination and SARS-CoV-2 variants. Here immunoSEQ multiplex PCR was the method, and the copy in TCRdb shows in-frame clones only, minus some. The profile shows 350,000 to 400,000 clones, approximately 86% of them singletons. Documented treatment: roughly 20 received Ad26.COV2.S at low or high dose, single or two shots; several received placebo; per-sample allocation not given. Day 63 after the first vaccine or placebo injection was the time point for sampling. The specimen was peripheral blood, collected in a trial of Ad26.COV2.S vaccine versus placebo. The receptors stem from a person between 18 and 65 years old who received the Ad26.COV2.S COVID-19 vaccine or a placebo.

V and J are TRBV27 and TRBJ2-7, with TRBD2 matching over 7 bases. The CDR3 has 16 amino acids. CDR1 is MNHEY, CDR2 SMNVEV, per germline (reference sequence). The J segment lost 1 base and the V segment lost 3 bases, leaving 9 bases of the junction unmatched. The CDR3 reads CASSFSTGGRSYEQYF. The CDR3 coding sequence is TGTGCCAGCAGTTTTTCAACCGGGGGGAGGTCCTACGAGCAGTACTTC.

The CDR3 sequence: CASSPRDRDSPLHF. The CDR3 DNA reads as TGTGCCAGCAGCCCCCGGGACAGGGACTCACCCCTCCACTTT. The chain links TRBV11-2 to TRBJ1-6; TRBD1 aligns across 9 bases. Per the germline V gene, CDR1 is SGHAT and CDR2 is FQNNGV. CDR3 size: 14 residues. V lost 5 bases, J lost 10 bases, and 6 bases stayed unmatched. Looking up the rest from reference TRBV11-2 and TRBJ1-6 gives the full variable domain: EAGVAQSPRYKIIEKRQSVAFWCNPISGHATLYWYQQILGQGPKLLIQFQNNGVVDDSQLPKDRFSAERLKGVDSTLKIQPAKLEDSAVYLCASSPRDRDSPLHFGNGTRLTVT.

CDR3 DNA: TGTGCCAGCAGCTCGCGGGGGGGCACCTACGAGCAGTACTTC. Amino acids: CASSSRGGTYEQYF. This rearrangement joins TRBV7-9 to TRBJ2-7; TRBD2 agrees at 9 bases. The CDR3 sequence is 14 residues long. CDR1 and CDR2 from the germline V gene are SEHNR and FQNEAQ (reference sequence). The V gene end was trimmed by 4 bases and the J gene end by 2 bases; junction bases not matched to a gene: 3.

V and J are TRBV6-5 and TRBJ1-5, with D unclear. Trimming pared 0 bases from V and 7 bases from J, leaving 10 bases between. Per germline, CDR1 MNHEY and CDR2 SVGAGI. The CDR3 is 14 residues long. The CDR3 spells CASSYSSQAQPQHF. The CDR3 DNA sequence: TGTGCCAGCAGTTACTCTTCCCAGGCCCAGCCCCAGCATTTT.

This clone has only one observation. The chain combines TRBV4-1 with TRBJ2-7; the D is unclear. The germline V and J ends were trimmed by 0 bases and 7 bases, with 7 bases remaining between them. The germline gives CDR1 MGHRA, CDR2 YSYEKL. This CDR3 region has 12 residues. This CDR3 is CASSQELTEQYF. The CDR3 coding sequence is TGCGCCAGCAGCCAAGAGTTAACTGAGCAGTACTTC.

The chain joins TRBV6-1 to TRBJ1-1; no firm D call. Germline V CDR1 and CDR2: MNHNS, SASEGT. Trimming removed 6 bases from V and 8 bases from J, with 28 bases in between. The CDR3 contains 17 residues. The CDR3 DNA is TGTGCCAGCAGAGAAAGGCTTTTGCTGTTAGAAAGAGGCGAAGCTTTCTTT. This translates into CASRERLLLLERGEAFF.

The chain couples TRBV4-3 to TRBJ2-1, with D perhaps TRBD1 or TRBD2 (6 bases each). The V end was cut by 0 bases, the J end by 4 bases, with 13 bases between. CDR3 length: 16 amino acids. CDR1 LGHNA and CDR2 YSLEER come from the germline V gene. CDR3 region: CASSQDRGPLYNEQFF. CDR3 nucleotide sequence: TGCGCCAGCAGCCAAGACCGGGGGCCCCTTTACAATGAGCAGTTCTTC.

The rearrangement joins TRBV12-3 or TRBV12-4 to TRBJ1-1; D not certain. The V end was cut by 6 bases, the J end by 9 bases, with 14 bases between. This CDR3 spans 12 amino acids. This CDR3 reads CASSPGAGQAFF. In DNA, the CDR3 is TGTGCCAGCAGCCCCGGAGCAGGCCAAGCTTTCTTT.

The V and J genes are TRBV18 and TRBJ1-2; 7 bases are shared with TRBD1. The CDR3 is 15 amino acids. Germline V lookup: CDR1 KGHSH, CDR2 LQKENI. V dropped 3 bases and J dropped 3; count of bases not matched to a gene: 7. CDR3 amino acids: CASSPDRDSYYGYTF. DNA for the CDR3: TGTGCCAGCTCACCTGACCGGGACAGTTACTATGGCTACACCTTC. Drawing the rest from reference TRBV18 and TRBJ1-2, the complete variable domain is NAGVMQNPRHLVRRRGQEARLRCSPMKGHSHVYWYRQLPEEGLKFMVYLQKENIIDESGMPKERFSAEFPKEGPSILRIQQVVRGDSAAYFCASSPDRDSYYGYTFGSGTRLTVV.

The chain couples TRBV5-1 to TRBJ1-6; possible D gene TRBD1, 6 bases. Germline CDR1 reads SGHRS; CDR2 reads YFSETQ. CDR3 size: 19 residues. Trimming pared 2 bases from V and 0 bases from J, leaving 18 bases between. CDR3 DNA sequence: TGCGCCAGCAGCTTTGGCTGGGGGCCCGAAACCTCCTATAATTCACCCCTCCACTTT. Translation gives CASSFGWGPETSYNSPLHF.

The CDR3 region is CASSQLRQIKANTGELFF. Written as DNA, the CDR3 is TGTGCCAGCAGCCAACTACGACAGATAAAGGCGAACACCGGGGAGCTGTTTTTT. The chain employs TRBV7-9 and TRBJ2-2, with D maybe TRBD1 (5 bases). The CDR3 covers 18 residues. V lost 5 bases and J 0 bases, leaving 19 bases between the germline ends. Germline V gene lookup returns CDR1 SEHNR and CDR2 FQNEAQ (reference sequence).

This clone was observed a single time. The gene calls are TRBV6-4 and TRBJ2-1; TRBD2 agrees at 14 bases. Germline V gene sequence: CDR1 MRHNA, CDR2 SNTAGT. V shed 4 bases and J 0 bases; nucleotides not matched to a gene: 5. The CDR3 spans 18 residues. The CDR3 reads CASSAAGTSGGSYNEQFF. The CDR3 region has the DNA TGTGCCAGCAGTGCCGCGGGGACTAGCGGGGGCTCCTACAATGAGCAGTTCTTC.

V is TRBV4-1 and J is TRBJ1-1, with unresolved D. The germline V and J ends were trimmed by 5 bases and 1 base, with 11 bases remaining between them. The CDR3 sequence is 14 residues long. CDR1 MGHRA and CDR2 YSYEKL come from the germline V gene. CDR3 residues: CASSSRSRNTEAFF. The CDR3 bases are TGCGCCAGCAGCTCCCGGTCGAGGAACACTGAAGCTTTCTTT.

This chain joins TRBV2 and TRBJ1-1; no clear D gene. V shed 5 bases and J shed 3 bases, with 13 bases lying between them. CDR1 and CDR2 (germline): SNHLY, FYNNEI. The CDR3 is made up of 14 amino acids. The CDR3, as DNA: TGTGCCAGCAGTCCCTCGGACCTGGACACTGAAGCTTTCTTT. This codes for CASSPSDLDTEAFF. The full variable domain, completed using reference TRBV2 and TRBJ1-1, is EPEVTQTPSHQVTQMGQEVILRCVPISNHLYFYWYRQILGQKVEFLVSFYNNEISEKSEIFDDQFSVERPDGSNFTLKIRSTKLEDSAMYFCASSPSDLDTEAFFGQGTRLTVV.

This clone was picked up a small number of times. The genes are TRBV4-3 and TRBJ1-2; D is uncertain. V lost 1 base, J lost 4 bases, and 10 bases lay in between. The CDR3 has 14 residues. In germline, CDR1 is LGHNA, CDR2 YSLEER. CDR3 region: CASSQVGGSYGYTF. The CDR3 nucleotides read TGCGCCAGCAGCCAAGTGGGCGGCTCCTATGGCTACACCTTC.

This clone occurred a few times. The chain couples TRBV5-1 to TRBJ2-5; 9 bases line up with TRBD1. The germline V gene has CDR1 SGHRS and CDR2 YFSETQ. The V gene end was trimmed by 0 bases and the J gene end by 5 bases; junction bases not matched to a gene: 8. CDR3 length: 16 amino acids. The CDR3 region is CASSLANRGRVETQYF. The CDR3 DNA is TGCGCCAGCAGCTTGGCCAACAGGGGGCGCGTCGAGACCCAGTACTTC.

This chain connects TRBV27 to TRBJ1-2; 8 positions agree with TRBD1. The V gene end was trimmed by 4 bases and the J gene end by 3 bases; junction bases not matched to a gene: 10. CDR3 length equals 16 residues. Germline CDR1 reads MNHEY; CDR2 reads SMNVEV (reference sequence). In DNA form, the CDR3 reads TGTGCCAGCAGTTCACCGGGACAGGAAGGCCACTATGGCTACACCTTC. Translated: CASSSPGQEGHYGYTF.

J is TRBJ2-2 and V is TRBV2; D is ambiguous. Trimming stripped 3 bases from V and 1 base from J, with 12 bases between. The CDR3 is 16 residues long. Germline-derived CDR1 and CDR2 are SNHLY and FYNNEI. The CDR3 loop is CASSDVGHGNTGELFF. The CDR3 bases are TGTGCCAGCAGTGATGTAGGGCACGGGAACACCGGGGAGCTGTTTTTT.

This clone was observed a single time. The chain employs TRBV6-5 and TRBJ2-5; D not certain. The CDR3 sequence is 12 residues long. Per germline, CDR1 MNHEY and CDR2 SVGAGI. With 6 bases removed from V and 5 bases from J, the gap between germline ends came to 10 bases. The CDR3 bases are TGTGCCAGCAGCCTCAGGAAGGAGACCCAGTACTTC. Translation gives CASSLRKETQYF.

This clone was seen only once. This chain links TRBV6-5 with TRBJ1-4; D might be TRBD1 (5 bases). Trimming took off 0 bases at V and 8 bases at J, with 13 bases between the two ends. The V gene's germline CDR1 is MNHEY and CDR2 SVGAGI. CDR3 size: 15 residues. For the CDR3, the DNA is TGTGCCAGCAGTTACTCGGGCAGGGTTCGGGAAAAACTGTTTTTT. As protein: CASSYSGRVREKLFF.

The chain employs TRBV7-8 and TRBJ1-2; 11 bases agree with TRBD1. The trim removed 1 base at V and 5 bases at J, leaving 3 bases unmatched. This CDR3 spans 15 amino acids. Germline V gene lookup returns CDR1 SGHVS and CDR2 FQNEAQ. CDR3 amino acids: CASSLDGTGGYGYTF. The DNA of the CDR3 is TGTGCCAGCAGCTTAGACGGGACAGGGGGTTATGGCTACACCTTC. Looking up the rest from reference TRBV7-8 and TRBJ1-2 gives the full variable domain: GAGVSQSPRYKVAKRGQDVALRCDPISGHVSLFWYQQALGQGPEFLTYFQNEAQLDKSGLPSDRFFAERPEGSVSTLKIQRTQQEDSAVYLCASSLDGTGGYGYTFGSGTRLTVV.

The chain is built from TRBV19 and TRBJ2-3; perhaps TRBD2 as D (6 bases). V was clipped by 10 bases and J by 3 bases, with 17 bases between them. The CDR3 length is 14 residues. Germline-derived CDR1 and CDR2 are LNHDA and SQIVND (reference sequence). CDR3 amino acids: CATSDTRGTDTQYF. The CDR3 coding sequence is TGTGCCACTTCAGATACGCGGGGAACAGATACGCAGTATTTT.

This sequence joins TRBV4-3 and TRBJ1-3; TRBD1 matches 7 bases. Germline-derived CDR1 and CDR2 are LGHNA and YSLEER. This CDR3 has 16 residues. V shed 0 bases and J 3 bases; nucleotides not matched to a gene: 5. In DNA form, the CDR3 reads TGCGCCAGCAGCCAAGATACAGGGGTCGTTGGAAACACCATATATTTT. This sequence encodes CASSQDTGVVGNTIYF.

V gene TRBV25-1 combines with J gene TRBJ2-5; 9 bases are a match to TRBD2. The junction had 10 bases not matched to a gene; V was cut back by 3 bases and J by 5 bases. Germline V gene sequence: CDR1 MGHDK, CDR2 SYGVNS. CDR3 size: 16 residues. CDR3 region: CASSDTRGGHGETQYF. The CDR3 DNA follows: TGTGCCAGCAGTGATACGCGGGGGGGCCATGGGGAGACCCAGTACTTC.

The genes are TRBV7-8 and TRBJ1-1; possibly TRBD1 for D (5 bases). This CDR3 has 16 residues. The V end lost 5 bases, the J end lost 0 bases, and 16 bases lay between the germline ends. Germline CDR1 reads SGHVS; CDR2 reads FQNEAQ. The CDR3 nucleotides read TGTGCCAGCAGCCGGGGACCGGGAGGATTGAACACTGAAGCTTTCTTT. Amino acids: CASSRGPGGLNTEAFF.

The chain combines TRBV21-1 with TRBJ2-1; TRBD2 was called by the table and not checked on the DNA. TRBV21-1 is recorded as a pseudogene. The CDR3 contains 15 residues. Here the CDR3 reads CASSKDTGGPNEQFF. The CDR3 nucleotides read TGTGCCAGCAGCAAAGATACGGGGGGGCCGAATGAGCAGTTCTTC.

V and J are TRBV5-1 and TRBJ2-5, with TRBD2 as a possible D gene (6 bases). Germline assignment: CDR1 SGHRS and CDR2 YFSETQ. This CDR3 has 16 amino acids. The V end lost 4 bases, the J end lost 1 base, and 17 bases lay between the germline ends. CDR3 coding DNA: TGCGCCAGCAGCCTGGGACTGGGGGGTAGCCAAGAGACCCAGTACTTC. As protein: CASSLGLGGSQETQYF.